The 12 T cell receptor beta chains below come from one sample, sequenced in a study of blood T cell repertoires in COVID-19. Some clones are missing from TCRdb's copy, which holds only in-frame ones; the method was immunoSEQ multiplex PCR. The repertoire consists of roughly 50,000 clones, with over 85% occurring once and the leading ten covering under 15%. The material sequenced was peripheral blood. The receptors were sampled from an elderly man with acute or convalescent COVID-19.

V usage is TRBV6-5 and J usage is TRBJ1-2; the D is unclear. From germline, CDR1 is MNHEY and CDR2 SVGAGI. V lost 6 bases and J 8 bases, leaving 19 bases between the germline ends. There are 14 residues in the CDR3. The CDR3 sequence: CASRPAGLPIGYTF. CDR3 sequence (DNA): TGTGCCAGCAGACCCGCGGGCCTCCCTATCGGCTACACCTTC.

The chain recombines TRBV19 with TRBJ1-4; weak D call: TRBD1 (6 bases). This CDR3 spans 14 amino acids. CDR1 is LNHDA, CDR2 SQIVND, per germline (reference sequence). Trimming stripped 10 bases from V and 7 bases from J, with 19 bases between. CDR3 in DNA: TGTGCCACAATGGGGGGGGCTTTAGGTGAAAAACTGTTTTTT. It specifies CATMGGALGEKLFF.

The chain joins TRBV7-8 to TRBJ1-4, with D possibly matching TRBD1 (6 bases). Trimming pared 6 bases from V and 4 bases from J, leaving 24 bases between. Germline assignment: CDR1 SGHVS and CDR2 FQNEAQ. There are 18 residues in the CDR3. This chain's CDR3 is CASSSHTGPSIFNEKLFF. CDR3 DNA: TGTGCCAGCAGTTCTCACACAGGGCCGTCCATATTTAATGAAAAACTGTTTTTT.

The chain carries TRBV5-1 and TRBJ2-2, with a tentative D call TRBD1 (6 bases). The CDR3 is made up of 14 amino acids. CDR1 is SGHRS, CDR2 YFSETQ, per germline. V lost 4 bases and J lost 6, with 13 bases in between. The CDR3 here is CASSTRQDAGELFF. The CDR3 DNA reads as TGCGCCAGCAGCACGCGACAGGACGCCGGGGAGCTGTTTTTT.

The chain joins TRBV7-9 to TRBJ2-7; unclear D gene. The CDR3 totals 11 residues. Germline V gene lookup returns CDR1 SEHNR and CDR2 FQNEAQ (reference sequence). Trimming took 4 bases from V and 6 from J, leaving 7 bases between them. CDR3 coding DNA: TGTGCCAGCAGCTCGGTCTCCGAGCAGTACTTC. This encodes CASSSVSEQYF.

The count of this clone is one. Within the sample, other DNA sequences also encode this same CDR3. The chain joins TRBV6-5 to TRBJ1-5, with a tentative D call TRBD1 (6 bases). V shed 6 bases and J shed 7 bases, with 16 bases lying between them. Germline V gives CDR1 MNHEY, CDR2 SVGAGI. The CDR3 is made up of 14 amino acids. The CDR3 DNA reads TGTGCCAGCAGCCCCAGGGGCCTCGGCCAGCCCCAGCATTTT. Encoded protein: CASSPRGLGQPQHF.

This rearrangement joins TRBV6-1 to TRBJ2-5; weak D call: TRBD2 (5 bases). The CDR3 is 13 amino acids. V was cut by 3 bases and J by 7 bases, with 12 bases left in between. Germline V gives CDR1 MNHNS, CDR2 SASEGT. CDR3 nucleotides: TGTGCCAGCAGTGAGAGCACGGGAAGGACCCAGTACTTC. This gives the protein CASSESTGRTQYF.

This clone was detected a few times. The rearrangement links TRBV10-1 to TRBJ2-7; 10 bases map to TRBD1. V dropped 5 bases and J dropped 4; count of bases not matched to a gene: 5. The CDR3 runs 14 residues. Germline CDR1 is WNHNN and CDR2 is SYGVQD (reference sequence). CDR3 nucleotide sequence: TGCGCCAGCAGTCCGGGACAGGGGCCGTACGAGCAGTACTTC. Its protein product is CASSPGQGPYEQYF.

The sample holds one count of this clone. The chain combines TRBV7-2 with TRBJ2-5, with 10 bases aligning to TRBD2. This CDR3 contains 15 residues. Germline CDR1 and CDR2: SGHTA and FQGNSA. J was trimmed by 4 bases and V by 8 bases; bases with no gene match: 10. The CDR3, as DNA: TGTGCCAGCCGGCTAGCGGGGGAGAGGGGAGAGACCCAGTACTTC. Protein: CASRLAGERGETQYF.

In this sample, this clone turned up once. V gene TRBV28 combines with J gene TRBJ1-2; D is possibly TRBD1 (5 bases). The CDR3 has 15 residues. Trimming removed 5 bases at V and 7 bases at J, with 20 bases between. The germline gives CDR1 MDHEN, CDR2 SYDVKM. The CDR3 DNA reads as TGTGCCAGCAGTGTCCCAAGCCAGGGCTCCGGTGGCTACACCTTC. Translating it yields CASSVPSQGSGGYTF.

V gene TRBV3-1 (or the pseudogene TRBV3-2) combines with J gene TRBJ1-2; 9 bases fit TRBD1. The CDR3 is 14 residues long. Per germline, CDR1 LGHDT and CDR2 YNNKEL (reference sequence). With 5 bases clipped from V and 6 bases from J, the junction kept 7 bases outside the gene matches. The CDR3 DNA reads TGTGCCAGCAGCTCCCGACAGGGGGAGGATGGCTACACCTTC. This encodes CASSSRQGEDGYTF.

This chain links TRBV7-8 with TRBJ1-5; 7 bases are a match to TRBD1. Germline CDR1 reads SGHVS; CDR2 reads FQNEAQ. The V and J ends lost 2 bases and 3 bases, in that order; junction bases with no gene match: 4. This CDR3 comprises 15 residues. CDR3 loop: CASSLSGTDNQPQHF. CDR3 coding DNA: TGTGCCAGCAGCTTATCCGGGACAGACAATCAGCCCCAGCATTTT.